Below are 23 T cell receptor beta chains sequenced from a single sample in a study of T cell repertoires in cytomegalovirus infection. TCRdb called the reads again in MiXCR, with one record for every CDR3 protein. The sample holds around 630,000 distinct CDR3 sequences; more than 20% are singletons and the top ten take 8%. Specimen: CD8+ T cells from PBMCs. These receptors were obtained from a human donor in good health (CMV status not recorded). Some clones in this sample may be carry-over from other donors' samples.

The J gene is TRBJ2-1, the V gene TRBV14; 14 bases fit TRBD2. Per the germline V gene, CDR1 is SGHDN and CDR2 is FVKESK. J lost 8 bases, V lost 4 bases, and 4 bases had no gene match. This CDR3 region has 15 residues. CDR3 bases: TGTGCCAGCAGCCGGTGGACTAGCGGGGGGTATGAGCAGTTCTTC. Translating it yields CASSRWTSGGYEQFF.

In its sample, this clonotype was seen many times. The chain recombines TRBV10-3 with TRBJ1-4, with 8 bases matching TRBD1. The germline V gene encodes CDR1 ENHRY and CDR2 SYGVKD. CDR3 length: 15 amino acids. V was pared by 3 bases and J by 6 bases, with 6 bases of the junction left unmatched. The chain's CDR3 is CAISDPDREYEKLFF. As DNA, the CDR3 is TGTGCCATCAGTGACCCGGACAGGGAGTATGAAAAACTGTTTTTT.

The chain links TRBV6-6 to TRBJ2-3, with unresolved D. The V end lost 0 bases, the J end lost 2 bases, and 9 bases lay between the germline ends. CDR1 is MNHNY and CDR2 is SVGAGI in the germline V gene (reference sequence). The CDR3 length is 15 residues. CDR3 protein: CASSYSARHTDTQYF. CDR3 nucleotide sequence: TGTGCCAGCAGTTACTCAGCACGCCACACAGATACGCAGTATTTT.

The V call is TRBV12-5, the J call TRBJ1-5; D ambiguous. The CDR3 is made up of 15 amino acids. Trimming left V 1 base short and J 2 bases short, with 9 bases between. Germline CDR1 LGHNT, CDR2 FRNRAP. In DNA form, the CDR3 reads TGTGCTAGTGGTTTGGCAGGCAAGGGCAATCAGCCCCAGCATTTT. As protein: CASGLAGKGNQPQHF.

CDR3 sequence: CATSERASGDTQYF. In DNA, the CDR3 is TGTGCCACCAGTGAGCGGGCATCCGGAGATACGCAGTATTTT. V is TRBV24-1 and J is TRBJ2-3, with a possible D match to TRBD2 (5 bases). The V and J ends lost 4 bases and 5 bases respectively, with 12 bases between them. This CDR3 contains 14 residues. The germline V gene has CDR1 KGHDR and CDR2 SFDVKD.

This clonotype occurred a few times. V and J are TRBV20-1 and TRBJ2-1, with 7 bases that match TRBD1. The germline V gene has CDR1 DFQATT and CDR2 SNEGSKA (reference sequence). CDR3 length: 15 residues. V trimming: 2 bases; J trimming: 3 bases; junction bases outside the gene matches: 7. CDR3 sequence (DNA): TGCAGTGCTAGAACTACAGGGGCGGGCTACAATGAGCAGTTCTTC. It specifies CSARTTGAGYNEQFF.

The chain uses TRBV28 and TRBJ1-2; 7 bases are shared with TRBD1. The CDR3 sequence is 17 residues long. V shed 4 bases and J 3 bases; nucleotides not matched to a gene: 14. Per the germline V gene, CDR1 is MDHEN and CDR2 is SYDVKM. CDR3 sequence: CASSSGTRGLMDYGYTF. CDR3 coding DNA: TGTGCCAGCAGTTCGGGGACGAGGGGGCTCATGGACTATGGCTACACCTTC.

This clonotype was counted at least ten times. V is TRBV7-2 and J is TRBJ2-1, with 8 bases matching TRBD2. CDR3 length: 15 amino acids. CDR1 and CDR2 (germline): SGHTA, FQGNSA. Losses at the gene ends were 7 bases for V and 0 bases for J; bases not matched to a gene: 5. The CDR3 region is CASNPGTSSYNEQFF. The CDR3 region has the DNA TGTGCCAGCAACCCCGGGACTAGCTCCTACAATGAGCAGTTCTTC.

The table lists this clonotype with a few counts. This rearrangement joins TRBV28 to TRBJ1-5, with TRBD1 matching 7 bases. V dropped 2 bases and J dropped 0; count of bases not matched to a gene: 10. Germline V gives CDR1 MDHEN, CDR2 SYDVKM. The CDR3 consists of 18 residues. The CDR3 DNA is TGTGCCAGCAGTTTACCCCCCTCGGACAGGAATAGCAATCAGCCCCAGCATTTT. Translated: CASSLPPSDRNSNQPQHF. The variable domain in full, completed from reference TRBV28 and TRBJ1-5, reads DVKVTQSSRYLVKRTGEKVFLECVQDMDHENMFWYRQDPGLGLRLIYFSYDVKMKEKGDIPEGYSVSREKKERFSLILESASTNQTSMYLCASSLPPSDRNSNQPQHFGDGTRLSIL.

The J gene is TRBJ2-2, the V gene TRBV20-1; 7 nucleotides align to TRBD2. The V segment lost 0 bases and the J segment 4 bases; nucleotides outside the gene matches: 8. The CDR3 extends over 16 amino acids. Germline lookup yields CDR1 DFQATT and CDR2 SNEGSKA (reference sequence). The CDR3 DNA reads as TGCAGTGCTAGAGATCTGGGCCAGCGGGGCACCGGGGAGCTGTTTTTT. This gives the protein CSARDLGQRGTGELFF.

The V and J genes are TRBV10-2 and TRBJ2-3; TRBD1 might be the D (7 bases). This CDR3 has 17 amino acids. Germline CDR1 WSHSY, CDR2 SAAADI. Trimming removed 7 bases from V and 2 bases from J, with 22 bases in between. CDR3 region: CASILHRGGGDTDTQYF. For the CDR3, the DNA is TGCGCCAGCATCCTTCACCGAGGAGGGGGCGACACAGATACGCAGTATTTT.

At least ten counts were recorded for this clonotype. The rearrangement uses TRBV7-8 and TRBJ2-3; D is unclear. This CDR3 has 15 amino acids. V was trimmed by 1 base and J by 3 bases, leaving 11 bases between them. CDR1 SGHVS and CDR2 FQNEAQ come from the germline V gene. CDR3 region: CASSLVATPTDTQYF. CDR3 DNA sequence: TGTGCCAGCAGCTTAGTTGCGACTCCGACAGATACGCAGTATTTT.

The chain joins TRBV7-3 to TRBJ2-3; perhaps D is TRBD1 or TRBD2 (6 bases each). Per the germline V gene, CDR1 is SGHTA and CDR2 is FQGTGA. V lost 1 base, J lost 1 base, and 15 bases lay in between. This CDR3 region has 17 residues. The CDR3 coding sequence is TGTGCCAGCAGCTTAAGGGGGGCGCGGGGCCGCACAGATACGCAGTATTTT. It codes for CASSLRGARGRTDTQYF.

V is TRBV19 and J is TRBJ2-1, with D tentatively TRBD2 (5 bases). Germline CDR1 reads LNHDA; CDR2 reads SQIVND (reference sequence). Deletions cut 7 bases from V and 0 bases from J, with 13 bases between. The CDR3 sequence is 15 residues long. CDR3 protein: CASTFDTSSYNEQFF. CDR3 bases: TGTGCCAGTACATTTGACACTAGCTCCTACAATGAGCAGTTCTTC. Looking up the rest from reference TRBV19 and TRBJ2-1 gives the full variable domain: DGGITQSPKYLFRKEGQNVTLSCEQNLNHDAMYWYRQDPGQGLRLIYYSQIVNDFQKGDIAEGYSVSREKKESFPLTVTSAQKNPTAFYLCASTFDTSSYNEQFFGPGTRLTVL.

The chain uses TRBV25-1 and TRBJ2-1; the D call may be TRBD1 or TRBD2 (5 bases each). Trimming stripped 4 bases from V and 2 bases from J, with 12 bases between. The CDR3 consists of 15 residues. Germline-derived CDR1 and CDR2 are MGHDK and SYGVNS. The chain's CDR3 is CASSVVGDAYNEQFF. The CDR3 DNA reads TGTGCCAGCAGTGTGGTAGGGGACGCCTACAATGAGCAGTTCTTC.

This clonotype was seen ten or more times. The chain links TRBV19 to TRBJ2-3; D is possibly TRBD1 (5 bases). The CDR3 length is 17 residues. Trimming took off 3 bases at V and 3 bases at J, with 19 bases between the two ends. Germline V gives CDR1 LNHDA, CDR2 SQIVND (reference sequence). This chain's CDR3 is CASSMIARDRKTDTQYF. In DNA form, the CDR3 reads TGTGCCAGTAGTATGATTGCCCGAGACAGAAAGACAGATACGCAGTATTTT.

This clonotype was counted between two and nine times. The chain is built from TRBV2 and TRBJ2-2; tentative D call: TRBD1 (5 bases). The CDR3 has 15 amino acids. Germline CDR1 and CDR2: SNHLY and FYNNEI. Trimming stripped 4 bases from V and 2 bases from J, with 11 bases between. CDR3 in DNA: TGTGCCAGCAGTGTTAGGACACCTAACACCGGGGAGCTGTTTTTT. Its translation is CASSVRTPNTGELFF.

On this clonotype itself: A read error may be the cause here, since a much bigger clone is one base away. The genes are TRBV6-2 or TRBV6-3 and TRBJ1-2, with unresolved D. The CDR3 sequence is 13 residues long. In germline, CDR1 is MNHEY, CDR2 SVGEGT. CDR3 residues: CASSYSDRGGCTF. The CDR3 region has the DNA TGTGCCAGCAGTTACTCTGATCGCGGTGGCTGCACCTTC.

This chain joins TRBV6-8 and TRBJ1-4; D is ambiguous. V lost 5 bases and J lost 5, with 12 bases in between. The germline CDR1 and CDR2 sequences are MNHGY and SAAAGT. The CDR3 totals 14 residues. CDR3 coding DNA: TGTGCCAGCAGTAATTACGACCAGAATGAAAAACTGTTTTTT. Its protein product is CASSNYDQNEKLFF.

V gene TRBV3-1 combines with J gene TRBJ2-3, with D possibly being TRBD2 (6 bases). Germline loops: CDR1 LGHDT, CDR2 YNNKEL (reference sequence). The length of the CDR3 is 16 residues. V lost 2 bases, J lost 2 bases, and 14 bases lay in between. The CDR3 protein is CASSQSHGGTTDTQYF. CDR3 in DNA: TGTGCCAGCAGCCAAAGTCATGGGGGGACCACAGATACGCAGTATTTT.

This clonotype came up a few times. The chain carries TRBV6-1 and TRBJ2-7; TRBD2 aligns across 8 bases. J lost 2 bases, V lost 5 bases, and 14 bases had no gene match. The CDR3 sequence is 17 residues long. CDR1 is MNHNS and CDR2 is SASEGT in the germline V gene. As DNA, the CDR3 is TGTGCCAGCAGTCCACGAGCTCTAGCGGGTGTTCCCTACGAGCAGTACGTC. This sequence encodes CASSPRALAGVPYEQYV.

This clonotype was counted only a few times. The J gene is TRBJ2-6, the V gene TRBV28; the match to TRBD1 covers 7 bases. With V trimmed by 2 bases and J by 0 bases, 4 bases remained unmatched. The CDR3 has 17 amino acids. From germline, CDR1 is MDHEN and CDR2 SYDVKM. The CDR3, as DNA: TGTGCCAGCAGTTTAGGACAGGCCTACTCTGGGGCCAACGTCCTGACTTTC. It is translated as CASSLGQAYSGANVLTF.

This clonotype was observed many times. This sequence joins TRBV7-9 and TRBJ2-7; D is uncertain. The CDR3 is made up of 14 amino acids. Trimming stripped 5 bases from V and 3 bases from J, with 14 bases between. Germline V gives CDR1 SEHNR, CDR2 FQNEAQ (reference sequence). The CDR3 region has the DNA TGTGCCAGCAGCCCTCCCGAGTCCCGCTACGAGCAGTACTTC. Amino acid sequence: CASSPPESRYEQYF.